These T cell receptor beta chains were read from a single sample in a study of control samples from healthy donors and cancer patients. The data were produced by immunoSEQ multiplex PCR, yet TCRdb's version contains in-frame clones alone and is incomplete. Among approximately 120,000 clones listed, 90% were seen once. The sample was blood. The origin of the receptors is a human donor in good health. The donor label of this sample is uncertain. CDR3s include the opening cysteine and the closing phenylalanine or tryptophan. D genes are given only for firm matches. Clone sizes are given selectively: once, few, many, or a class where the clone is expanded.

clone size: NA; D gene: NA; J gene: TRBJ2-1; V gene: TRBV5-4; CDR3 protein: CASSPGQNNEQFF; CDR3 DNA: TGTGCCAGCAGCCCCGGACAGAACAATGAGCAGTTCTTC
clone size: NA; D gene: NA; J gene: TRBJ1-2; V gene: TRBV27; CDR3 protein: CASRSLDLGGGDGYTF; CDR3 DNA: TGTGCCAGCAGAAGCCTGGACCTAGGGGGGGGAGATGGCTACACCTTC
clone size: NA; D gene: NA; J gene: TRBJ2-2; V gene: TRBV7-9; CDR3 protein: CASTIDAGELFF; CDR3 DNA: TGTGCCAGCACCATCGACGCCGGGGAGCTGTTTTTT
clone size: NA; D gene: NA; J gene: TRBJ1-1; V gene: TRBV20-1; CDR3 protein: CSASGQKWGTEAFF; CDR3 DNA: TGCAGTGCTAGTGGCCAGAAATGGGGCACTGAAGCTTTCTTT
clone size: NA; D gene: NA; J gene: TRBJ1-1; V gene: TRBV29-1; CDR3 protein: CSVYTRWGDTEAFF; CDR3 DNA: TGCAGCGTCTACACCCGGTGGGGGGACACTGAAGCTTTCTTT
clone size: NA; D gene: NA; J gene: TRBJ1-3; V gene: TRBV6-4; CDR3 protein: CASSDSRWRSGNTIYF; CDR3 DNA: TGTGCCAGCAGTGATTCCCGGTGGAGGTCTGGAAACACCATATATTTT
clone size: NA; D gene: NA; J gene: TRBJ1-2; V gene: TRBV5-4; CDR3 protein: CASSLAGVSYTF; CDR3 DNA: TGTGCCAGCAGCTTGGCTGGCGTTAGTTACACCTTC
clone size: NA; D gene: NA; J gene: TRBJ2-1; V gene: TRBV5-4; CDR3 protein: CASRSDRASNEQFF; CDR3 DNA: TGTGCCAGCAGATCGGACAGAGCCAGCAATGAGCAGTTCTTC
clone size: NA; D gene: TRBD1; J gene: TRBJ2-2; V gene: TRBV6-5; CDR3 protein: CASSRTGVNTGELFF; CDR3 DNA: TGTGCCAGCAGCCGGACAGGGGTAAACACCGGGGAGCTGTTTTTT
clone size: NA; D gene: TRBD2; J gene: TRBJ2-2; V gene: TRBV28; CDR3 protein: CASRPTSGGSFGELFF; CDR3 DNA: TGTGCCAGCAGACCGACTAGCGGGGGGTCGTTCGGGGAGCTGTTTTTT
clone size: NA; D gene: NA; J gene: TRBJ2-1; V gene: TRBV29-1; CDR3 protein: CSAPGLLNEQFF; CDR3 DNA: TGCAGCGCCCCGGGACTTTTGAATGAGCAGTTCTTC
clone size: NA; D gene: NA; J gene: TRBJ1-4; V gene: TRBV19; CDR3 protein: CASSDPRGSTNEKLFF; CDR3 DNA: TGTGCCAGTAGTGATCCCAGAGGATCAACTAATGAAAAACTGTTTTTT
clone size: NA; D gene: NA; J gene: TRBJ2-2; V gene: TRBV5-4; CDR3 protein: CASSLWQTNTGELFF; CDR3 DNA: TGTGCCAGCAGCTTGTGGCAGACAAACACCGGGGAGCTGTTTTTT
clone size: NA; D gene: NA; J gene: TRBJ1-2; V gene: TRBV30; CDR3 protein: CALGRGANYGYTF; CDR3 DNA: TGTGCCCTAGGTAGGGGCGCCAACTATGGCTACACCTTC
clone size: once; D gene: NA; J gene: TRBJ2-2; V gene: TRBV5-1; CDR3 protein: CASSLGGNRLNTGELFF; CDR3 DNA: TGCGCCAGCAGCTTGGGGGGTAATCGATTAAACACCGGGGAGCTGTTTTTT
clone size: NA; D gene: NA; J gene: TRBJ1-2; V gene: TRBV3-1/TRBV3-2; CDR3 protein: CASSPRAEGLGGYTF; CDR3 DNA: TGTGCCAGCAGCCCCCGGGCCGAGGGCTTGGGAGGCTACACCTTC
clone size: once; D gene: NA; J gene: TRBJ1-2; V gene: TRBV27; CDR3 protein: CASRVSGAGYGYTF; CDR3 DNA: TGTGCCAGCAGAGTTTCTGGGGCGGGCTATGGCTACACCTTC
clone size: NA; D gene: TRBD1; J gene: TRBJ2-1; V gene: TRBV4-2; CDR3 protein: CASSHNPNRGGYNEQFF; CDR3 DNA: TGTGCCAGCAGCCATAACCCCAACAGGGGCGGCTACAATGAGCAGTTCTTC
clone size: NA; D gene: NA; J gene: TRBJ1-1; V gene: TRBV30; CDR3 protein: CAWSVGRSLSTEAFF; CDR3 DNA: TGTGCCTGGAGTGTAGGGCGATCCCTGTCGACTGAAGCTTTCTTT
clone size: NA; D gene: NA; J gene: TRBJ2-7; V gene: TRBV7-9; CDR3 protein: CASSPALGRNDEQYF; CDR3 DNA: TGTGCCAGCAGCCCAGCCCTTGGCAGGAACGACGAGCAGTACTTC
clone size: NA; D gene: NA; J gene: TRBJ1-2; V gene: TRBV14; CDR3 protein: CASSQVDRHYGYTF; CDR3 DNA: TGTGCCAGCAGCCAAGTTGACAGACATTATGGCTACACCTTC
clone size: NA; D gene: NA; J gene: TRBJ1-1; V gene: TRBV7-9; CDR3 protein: CATARQENTEAFF; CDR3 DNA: TGTGCTACAGCTAGGCAGGAAAACACTGAAGCTTTCTTT
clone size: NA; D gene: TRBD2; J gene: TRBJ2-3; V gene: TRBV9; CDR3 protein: CASSPPGLAGGRNTDTQYF; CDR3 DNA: TGTGCCAGCAGCCCCCCGGGACTAGCGGGGGGGCGAAACACAGATACGCAGTATTTT
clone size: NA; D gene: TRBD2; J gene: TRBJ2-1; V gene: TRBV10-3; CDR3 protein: CAISDRGGDYNEQFF; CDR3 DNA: TGTGCCATCAGTGATCGCGGGGGGGACTACAATGAGCAGTTCTTC
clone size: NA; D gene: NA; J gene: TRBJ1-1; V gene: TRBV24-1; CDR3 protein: CATRNFGGSNTEAFF; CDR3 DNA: TGTGCCACCAGAAATTTCGGGGGGTCTAACACTGAAGCTTTCTTT
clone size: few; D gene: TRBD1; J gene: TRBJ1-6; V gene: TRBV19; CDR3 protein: CASSTQGTNSPLHF; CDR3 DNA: TGTGCCAGTAGTACACAGGGGACCAATTCACCCCTCCACTTT
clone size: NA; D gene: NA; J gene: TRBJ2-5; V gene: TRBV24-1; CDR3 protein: CATSDFQVGVGETQYF; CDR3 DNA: TGTGCCACCAGTGATTTTCAAGTGGGGGTTGGAGAGACCCAGTACTTC
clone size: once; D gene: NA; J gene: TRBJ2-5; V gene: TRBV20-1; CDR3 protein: CSASPKETQYF; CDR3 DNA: TGCAGTGCTAGCCCTAAAGAGACCCAGTACTTC
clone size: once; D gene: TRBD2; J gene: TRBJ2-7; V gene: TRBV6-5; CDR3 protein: CASSPRRGAVYEQYF; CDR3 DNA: TGTGCCAGCAGTCCAAGGCGGGGGGCGGTATACGAGCAGTACTTC
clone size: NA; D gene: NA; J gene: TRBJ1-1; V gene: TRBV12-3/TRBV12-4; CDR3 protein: CASRRGSTEAFF; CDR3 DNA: TGTGCCAGCAGAAGAGGGAGCACTGAAGCTTTCTTT
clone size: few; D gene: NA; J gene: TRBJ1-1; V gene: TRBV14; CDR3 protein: CASSLARGPGTEAFF; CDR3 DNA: TGTGCCAGCAGCCTCGCACGGGGGCCGGGGACTGAAGCTTTCTTT
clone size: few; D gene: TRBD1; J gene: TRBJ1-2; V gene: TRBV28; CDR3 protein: CASSAPGQGALGGYTF; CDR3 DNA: TGTGCCAGCAGTGCGCCGGGACAGGGGGCCTTGGGAGGCTACACCTTC
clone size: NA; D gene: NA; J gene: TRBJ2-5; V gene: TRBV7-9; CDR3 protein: CASSLYPGALQETQYF; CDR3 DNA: TGTGCCAGCAGCTTGTACCCAGGGGCTCTCCAAGAGACCCAGTACTTC
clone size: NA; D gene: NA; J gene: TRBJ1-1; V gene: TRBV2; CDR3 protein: CASSVYHRVVGAFF; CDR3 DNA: TGTGCCAGCAGTGTGTATCACAGGGTAGTGGGAGCTTTCTTT
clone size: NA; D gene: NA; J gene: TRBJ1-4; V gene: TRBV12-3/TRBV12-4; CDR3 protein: CASSPPGDEKLFF; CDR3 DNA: TGTGCCAGCAGTCCGCCAGGGGATGAAAAACTGTTTTTT
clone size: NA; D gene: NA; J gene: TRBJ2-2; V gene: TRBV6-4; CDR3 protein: CASSDGGSGELFF; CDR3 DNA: TGTGCCAGCAGTGACGGGGGTTCCGGGGAGCTGTTTTTT
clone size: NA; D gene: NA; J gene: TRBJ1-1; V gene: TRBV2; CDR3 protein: CASRELVNTEAFF; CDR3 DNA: TGTGCCAGCAGGGAACTGGTGAACACTGAAGCTTTCTTT
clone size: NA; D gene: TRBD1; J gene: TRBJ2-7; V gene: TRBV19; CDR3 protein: CASRGQSYEQYF; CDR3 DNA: TGTGCCAGTAGGGGACAGTCATACGAGCAGTACTTC
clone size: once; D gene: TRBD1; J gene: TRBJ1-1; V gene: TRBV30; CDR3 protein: CAWRKKGAGKDTEAFF; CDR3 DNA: TGTGCCTGGAGGAAAAAGGGGGCAGGAAAGGACACTGAAGCTTTCTTT
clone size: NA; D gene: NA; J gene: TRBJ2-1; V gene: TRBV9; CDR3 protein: CASSLKSPSSYNEQFF; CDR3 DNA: TGTGCCAGCAGCTTGAAGTCTCCGAGCTCCTACAATGAGCAGTTCTTC
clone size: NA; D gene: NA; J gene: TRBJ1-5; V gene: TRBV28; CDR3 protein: CASSPPLGSSNSNQPQHF; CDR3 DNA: TGTGCCAGCAGTCCACCTTTAGGCAGCAGTAATAGCAATCAGCCCCAGCATTTT
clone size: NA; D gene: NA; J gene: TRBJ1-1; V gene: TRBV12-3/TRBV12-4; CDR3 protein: CASSYHLGATFF; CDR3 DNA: TGTGCCAGCAGTTATCACTTGGGGGCGACTTTCTTT
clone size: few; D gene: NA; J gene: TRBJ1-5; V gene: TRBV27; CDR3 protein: CASEPQGFSNQPQHF; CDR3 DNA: TGTGCCAGCGAGCCCCAGGGGTTTAGCAATCAGCCCCAGCATTTT
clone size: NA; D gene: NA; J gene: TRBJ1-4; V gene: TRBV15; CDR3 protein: CATSRDRRDEKLFF; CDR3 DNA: TGTGCCACCAGCAGAGATAGGAGGGATGAAAAACTGTTTTTT
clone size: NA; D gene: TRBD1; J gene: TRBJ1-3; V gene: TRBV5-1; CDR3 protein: CASSWSGQEGNTIYF; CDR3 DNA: TGCGCCAGCAGCTGGAGCGGACAGGAGGGAAACACCATATATTTT
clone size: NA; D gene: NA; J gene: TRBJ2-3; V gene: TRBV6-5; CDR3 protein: CASSYSIRKSADTQYF; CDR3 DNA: TGTGCCAGCAGTTACTCGATACGTAAATCCGCAGATACGCAGTATTTT
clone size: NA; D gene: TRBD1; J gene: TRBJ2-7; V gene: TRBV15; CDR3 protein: CATDSKQGSLYEQYF; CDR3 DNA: TGTGCCACCGACTCGAAACAGGGGTCTCTCTACGAGCAGTACTTC
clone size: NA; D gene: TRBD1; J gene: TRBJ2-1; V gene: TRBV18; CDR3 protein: CASSPGQGWDNEQFF; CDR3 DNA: TGTGCCAGCTCACCCGGACAGGGGTGGGACAATGAGCAGTTCTTC
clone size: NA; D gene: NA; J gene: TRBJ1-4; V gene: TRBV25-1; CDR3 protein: CASSPQGTTNEKLFF; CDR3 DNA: TGTGCCAGCAGTCCCCAGGGGACAACTAATGAAAAACTGTTTTTT
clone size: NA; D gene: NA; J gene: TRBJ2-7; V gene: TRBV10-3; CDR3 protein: CASAGLSDEQYF; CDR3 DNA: TGTGCCAGTGCGGGACTGTCCGACGAGCAGTACTTC
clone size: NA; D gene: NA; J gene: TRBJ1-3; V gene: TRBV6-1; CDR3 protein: CASSELGFGNTIYF; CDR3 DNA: TGTGCCAGCAGTGAACTCGGGTTCGGAAACACCATATATTTT
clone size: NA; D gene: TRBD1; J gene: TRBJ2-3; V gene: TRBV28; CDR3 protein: CASSPLEGQGDTDTQYF; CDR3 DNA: TGTGCCAGCAGTCCGCTAGAGGGACAGGGGGACACAGATACGCAGTATTTT
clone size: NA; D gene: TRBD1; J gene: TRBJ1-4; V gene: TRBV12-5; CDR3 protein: CASGLGTGGYGEKLFF; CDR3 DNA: TGTGCTAGTGGTTTGGGGACAGGGGGGTATGGTGAAAAACTGTTTTTT
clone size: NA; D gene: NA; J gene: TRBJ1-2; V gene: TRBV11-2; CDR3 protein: CASSLVKENYGYTF; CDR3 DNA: TGTGCCAGCAGCTTAGTGAAAGAGAACTATGGCTACACCTTC
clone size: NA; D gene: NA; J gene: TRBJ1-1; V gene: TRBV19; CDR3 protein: CASKPGATEAFF; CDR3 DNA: TGTGCCAGTAAACCAGGAGCGACTGAAGCTTTCTTT